These 4 T cell receptor beta chains share one sample of origin, sequenced in a study of neurological immune-mediated disorders. TCRdb re-analysed the 5' RACE reads in MiXCR, keeping a single row per CDR3 protein. The table lists about 38,000 distinct CDR3 sequences, approximately 7% of them singletons. Material for sequencing was CD4+ T cells from blood. Every receptor here comes from a man between 50 and 59 years old in good health.

This clonotype was seen ten or more times. The rearrangement uses TRBV11-2 and TRBJ2-1; D unresolved. The CDR3 contains 13 residues. Trimming took 1 base from V and 5 from J, leaving 6 bases between them. Germline-derived CDR1 and CDR2 are SGHAT and FQNNGV. CDR3 sequence: CASSLGQNNEQFF. Here the CDR3 DNA reads TGTGCCAGCAGCTTAGGGCAGAACAATGAGCAGTTCTTC.

This clonotype was seen at least ten times. This chain uses TRBV20-1 with TRBJ2-1; TRBD2 matches at 8 bases. The CDR3 loop spans 16 amino acids. Germline V gives CDR1 DFQATT, CDR2 SNEGSKA (reference sequence). Trimming at V came to 3 bases and at J to 6 bases, leaving 13 bases not matched to a gene. Here the CDR3 DNA reads TGCAGTGCTAGCGGGTATACGGGAGGGTTCGGCAATGAGCAGTTCTTC. Protein: CSASGYTGGFGNEQFF.

This clonotype has ten or more counts. This sequence joins TRBV29-1 and TRBJ2-2, with 7 bases fitting TRBD1. Germline V gene lookup returns CDR1 SQVTM and CDR2 ANQGSEA. V lost 7 bases, J lost 6 bases, and 8 bases stayed unmatched. This CDR3 is built from 13 residues. The CDR3: CSAGQPTPGELFF. CDR3 DNA: TGCAGCGCGGGACAGCCGACTCCCGGGGAGCTGTTTTTT.

This clonotype occurred many times. The rearrangement joins TRBV28 to TRBJ1-1; D is uncertain. Trimming pared 6 bases from V and 11 bases from J, leaving 16 bases between. The CDR3 is made up of 12 amino acids. The V gene's germline CDR1 is MDHEN and CDR2 SYDVKM. The CDR3: CASRSGRLGAFF. CDR3 sequence (DNA): TGTGCCAGCAGGTCCGGGAGACTAGGGGCTTTCTTT.